Presented here are 7 T cell receptor beta chains from one specimen sequenced in a study of PD-L1 blockade in urothelial cancer. Clones were read by immunoSEQ multiplex PCR, and TCRdb kept only the in-frame ones, dropping some. In the table there are 25,000 to 35,000 clones, 75% to 90% of which are singletons. The sample consisted of PBMCs, taken around atezolizumab (anti-PD-L1) treatment. These receptor sequences come from a man in his fifties with urothelial cancer.

This clone was recorded only once. The chain links TRBV18 to TRBJ2-7, with TRBD2 matching over 9 bases. CDR1 and CDR2 from the germline V gene are KGHSH and LQKENI. The CDR3 consists of 15 residues. V lost 3 bases and J lost 2; bases outside the gene matches: 5. The CDR3 DNA reads as TGTGCCAGCTCACCGACTAGCGGAGCAACCTACGAGCAGTACTTC. Its protein is CASSPTSGATYEQYF. Based on the CDR3 plus reference TRBV18 and TRBJ2-7, the full variable domain is NAGVMQNPRHLVRRRGQEARLRCSPMKGHSHVYWYRQLPEEGLKFMVYLQKENIIDESGMPKERFSAEFPKEGPSILRIQQVVRGDSAAYFCASSPTSGATYEQYFGPGTRLTVT.

The genes are TRBV5-1 and TRBJ1-5; possible D gene TRBD1, 6 bases. The CDR3 runs 16 residues. Germline CDR1 and CDR2: SGHRS and YFSETQ. Trimming shortened V by 0 bases and J by 4 bases, and 14 bases separated the two germline ends. CDR3 in amino acids: CASSLGTGTPNQPQHF. Here the CDR3 DNA reads TGCGCCAGCAGCTTGGGAACCGGGACACCAAATCAGCCCCAGCATTTT.

V usage is TRBV27 and J usage is TRBJ1-2; 7 bases are a match to TRBD1. V was pared by 2 bases and J by 5 bases, with 2 bases of the junction left unmatched. This CDR3 has 13 amino acids. CDR1 and CDR2 from the germline V gene are MNHEY and SMNVEV (reference sequence). Written as DNA, the CDR3 is TGTGCCAGCAGTTTACGACAGGGTTATGGCTACACCTTC. This encodes CASSLRQGYGYTF.

The gene calls are TRBV7-6 and TRBJ2-2; the D is unclear. Germline V CDR1 and CDR2: SGHVS, FNYEAQ. V lost 5 bases and J 5 bases, leaving 18 bases between the germline ends. This CDR3 has 16 residues. CDR3 loop: CASSPPPAGRTGELFF. CDR3 coding DNA: TGTGCCAGCAGCCCCCCCCCGGCAGGCAGAACCGGGGAGCTGTTTTTT.

The rearrangement links TRBV15 to TRBJ2-2; D may be TRBD1 (5 bases). The CDR3 loop spans 18 amino acids. Germline CDR1 is LNHNV and CDR2 is YYDKDF (reference sequence). Trimming took off 0 bases at V and 0 bases at J, with 14 bases between the two ends. The CDR3 bases are TGTGCCACCAGCAGAGATTCACCAGGGCTTGCGAACACCGGGGAGCTGTTTTTT. Its translation is CATSRDSPGLANTGELFF.

The chain employs TRBV19 and TRBJ1-3, with D possibly TRBD1 on 5 matching bases. V lost 4 bases and J 3 bases, leaving 10 bases between the germline ends. This CDR3 has 14 amino acids. Germline CDR1 and CDR2: LNHDA and SQIVND (reference sequence). The CDR3 coding sequence is TGTGCCAGTAGTAGAAGGACAATTGGAAACACCATATATTTT. Translated: CASSRRTIGNTIYF.

This clone was found a few times. V usage is TRBV15 and J usage is TRBJ1-1; D is possibly TRBD1 (6 bases). CDR1 and CDR2 (germline): LNHNV, YYDKDF (reference sequence). This CDR3 region has 12 residues. V lost 5 bases and J 10 bases, leaving 14 bases between the germline ends. CDR3 in amino acids: CATSPRGAGAFF. In nucleotides, the CDR3 is TGTGCCACCAGCCCACGGGGGGCCGGAGCTTTCTTT. Full variable domain (outside the CDR3, taken from reference TRBV15 and TRBJ1-1): DAMVIQNPRYQVTQFGKPVTLSCSQTLNHNVMYWYQQKSSQAPKLLFHYYDKDFNNEADTPDNFQSRRPNTSFCFLDIRSPGLGDTAMYLCATSPRGAGAFFGQGTRLTVV.